This TCR beta chain was retrieved from a study of cytomegalovirus exposure and HLA in healthy donors (dated by TCRdb to the late 2010s). Looking at the study overall: In an earlier analysis of roughly 500 of the donors, approximately 260 Gb of sequence data and just under 120 million unique TCR beta sequences from about 190 million T cells were reported. Donor age, sex, ethnicity and CMV serostatus were compiled together with the repertoire data. Among some 410 genotyped donors of the cohort, an average of approximately 240,000 unique TCR beta nucleotide sequences was sequenced per donor, of which about 19% were non-productive. An earlier analysis of 587 of the donors used high-throughput TCR beta sequencing to judge whether each TCR beta V gene segment behaved as functional or pseudogenic. Typing coverage differed by locus: A, B, C, DRB1 and DQB1 were typed in about 620-640 donors, DQA1 in 522, DPA1 in around 600, and DPB1 in 400 to 480. About 300 gigabases of sequencing data and 91 million or so unique TCR sequences made up an early release that covered approximately 650 HLA-typed donors. The later analysis used no new phenotypic data to find candidate immune exposures, relying instead on TCR beta sequences and their occurrence across donors. High-throughput TCR immunosequencing, statistical association of individual TCRs with disease status, and machine learning were combined to predict cytomegalovirus infection status. Of the 350 to 450 genotyped donors, approximately 80% were placed in the genetic ancestry cluster associated with self-reported Caucasian donors. Roughly 5 DR-DQ haplotypes were handled as single units for association and clustering because linkage in the cohort was strong. The study aimed to test whether signatures of past pathogen exposure could be identified by cataloging public T cell receptors. Genome-wide SNP genotypes for about 65% of the roughly 700 donors were used in a later genetic analysis, which treated that subset as a discovery cohort. A later analysis re-analyzed previously published TCR beta repertoires from several hundred donors and added high-resolution HLA genotyping to study TCR occurrence patterns. Along with the approximately 700-subject first cohort, a separate validation cohort of more than 90 different subjects was used. The study used immunosequencing to profile the T cell repertoires of hundreds of subjects and linked those repertoires to cytomegalovirus serostatus. All discovery cohort repertoires had been generated using a single sequencing platform. HLA typing covered class I and class II loci at four-digit resolution.

The cohort comprised under 700 healthy bone marrow donors. All cohort members were sampled while nominally healthy, although unrecorded immune exposures were likely present. The donor was CMV seronegative and was included in the group of a few hundred seronegative cohort members. A peripheral blood sample was collected from each donor, and TCR beta sequencing was performed on peripheral blood mononuclear cells. The Qiagen DNeasy Blood Extraction Kit was used to extract genomic DNA from the blood cell samples. Results and caveats for the whole study, not just this receptor: A further reported finding was that TCR beta sequences accurately predicted the HLA-A and HLA-B alleles for most subjects in the first cohort. According to the authors, the approach could potentially be generalized to other disease states and immunological phenotypes. A group of highly shared sequence variants was considered likely to be a technical artifact of the sequencing pipeline. In both the original and validation cohorts, the classifier was reported to diagnose cytomegalovirus status with high specificity and sensitivity. Strong co-occurrence of HLA alleles, especially DR and DQ, made assigning TCR associations to individual alleles difficult. Seventeen rarely observed V segments, including chromosome 9 orphons, were excluded from the earlier analysis of several hundred of the donors because counts were too low. Because HLA typing was missing for some donors at each locus, association tests included only the typed subset. In vitro tests confirmed that a few of the cytomegalovirus-associated TCR beta chains recognize cytomegalovirus antigens. This cohort had only TCR beta chains sequenced, and the lack of alpha or paired-chain data limited which features could be detected. According to a later genetic analysis, donors in an Asian-associated ancestry cluster had fewer N-insertions in productive TCRs than the roughly 700-donor mean. A later analysis associated approximately 17,000 TCR beta sequences with specific HLA alleles at a false discovery rate of 0.05. A later analysis found that most CMV-associated TCR beta chains appeared HLA-restricted, with HLA associations seemingly driven largely by CMV exposure. According to a later analysis, TCR association rates differed among HLA loci, with DRB1 alleles showing the most associated TCRs and HLA-C alleles showing the fewest. Most TCR sequences were seen in very few donors, while some public TCRs were found in many individuals. In the study, approximately 160 TCR beta chains were listed as associated with cytomegalovirus. For the cohort, immune exposure information was limited to CMV serostatus. Compared with equally common non-associated chains, HLA-associated TCR beta chains in a later analysis were more clonally expanded and had lower generation probabilities. Linkage disequilibrium might explain the correlated functional status among segregating V segments, but an unknown experimental factor could not be excluded. An association between a missense DCLRE1C variant and V-gene and J-gene trimming of TCR beta chains was found in a later genetic analysis and replicated in an independent cohort. A later analysis reported that several top co-occurrence clusters appeared linked to parvovirus B19, influenza, CMV and Epstein-Barr virus. Presence/absence analyses assumed roughly uniform sequencing depth across donors, an assumption that may not hold. Broadly in line with IMGT annotations, most TCR beta V segments showed up in productive rearrangements about 87% or about 30% of the time in an earlier analysis of roughly 590 of the donors.

A word on this clone: Its antigen is still unknown. No per-base quality is available; no much larger clone lies one base away.

The library was produced with the immunoSEQ multiplex PCR assay. For the multiplex PCR, a mixture combining 60 forward primers for TCR Vbeta segments and 13 reverse primers for TCR Jbeta segments was used. The CDR3 region of rearranged TCR beta genes was amplified from genomic DNA by a multiplex PCR assay. On the Illumina HiSeq System, the amplified TCR beta libraries were sequenced as 87-base-pair reads. On the study's bioinformatics: A later analysis counted about 76 million unique TCR beta chains across the 700 or so repertoires, and some 11 million of these chains were shared by at least two donors. Raw reads were error-corrected and collapsed into unique sequences with a nearest-neighbor algorithm that merged closely related sequences to remove PCR and sequencing errors. Alignment of CDR3 sequences to IMGT reference sequences was used to assign V, D and J gene segments. For a sequence to be retained, a match of at least six nucleotides to both a V gene segment and a J gene segment was required. Rearrangements were called productive when the CDR3 lacked stop codons and stayed in frame with V and J; all others were non-productive. Following IMGT convention, CDR3 was defined as the stretch from the second conserved V-encoded cysteine up to the conserved J-encoded phenylalanine. In an earlier analysis of around 540 of the donors, sequences lacking an unambiguous match to a single V gene segment were excluded. In an earlier analysis of 450 to 700 of the donors, V segments were called functional above 56.7% productive rearrangements and were called segregating when the between-donor standard deviation exceeded 5%. A statistical classification framework was developed to diagnose cytomegalovirus status using the catalog of TCR beta chain sequences. In a later analysis, TCR nucleotide sequences were compared against IMGT/GENE-DB human TR gene sequences so that V and J genes could be assigned. Using the TCRdist pipeline, a later analysis assigned CDR3 sequences along with most-parsimonious VDJ recombination scenarios. In a later analysis, each TCR beta chain was defined by its CDR3 amino acid sequence together with its V-gene family, and reads lacking a unique V-gene family were excluded. A later analysis removed 592 highly shared, low-generation-probability nucleotide sequences to deal with suspected cross-contamination and a sequencing artifact. In a later analysis, a clonal expansion index for each public chain was calculated from normalized within-repertoire ranks of inferred template counts. Generation probabilities in a later analysis came from a VDJ recombination model fitted to out-of-frame rearrangements, and those results were checked against IGoR. A later analysis scored TCR-TCR, TCR-HLA and TCR-CMV co-occurrence with hypergeometric tests, applying a repertoire-size bias correction to TCR pairs. To estimate false discovery rates, a later analysis permuted the HLA or CMV assignments 20 times. In a later analysis, co-occurring TCRs were grouped using DBSCAN, with TCRdist sequence similarity added in when clustering inside HLA-allele-positive subsets. Co-occurrence clustering excluded repertoires with fewer than 30,000 or more than 120,000 public chains, plus five with anomalous nucleotide sharing. TCRdb's version of the immuneACCESS table is confined to in-frame rearrangements and falls short of the full clone set. An unresolved V gene accounts for under half of the shortfall where checked; the remainder is of unknown origin. That table furnishes V, J and clone size, whereas the DNA furnished D and trimming. A total of about 140,000 clones appear in this sample, around 80% of them only once. Of the sample, 1.5% to 2.5% is held by the ten largest clones.

This TCR was sampled from a middle-aged woman in good health and CMV-seronegative. Sequenced input: PBMCs.

This receptor carries the CDR3 CASSNGVSGRFGGELFF. DNA sequence: TGTGCCAGCAGCAACGGGGTGAGCGGGAGGTTCGGCGGGGAGCTGTTTTTT. The chain links TRBV14 with TRBJ2-2; 9 nucleotides in the junction match TRBD2. V is trimmed back by 5 bases and J by 7 bases, and the junction contains 14 bases that no gene match accounts for. CDR1 is given as SGHDN and CDR2 as FVKESK, both from the germline V gene. Counted from cysteine to phenylalanine, this CDR3 has 17 amino acids. Here the CDR3 DNA is all that survives: 51 bases in frame from base 1.